The 4 T cell receptor beta chains reported below all come from one sample, sequenced in a study of early T cells in non-severe SARS-CoV-2 infection. TCRdb used MiXCR to reprocess the 5' RACE reads, holding one entry per CDR3 protein. The sample has about 81,000 distinct CDR3 sequences, over 5% seen once. Sequences were obtained from whole blood. These receptors originate from an adult who was a healthcare worker with PCR-confirmed SARS-CoV-2 infection or an uninfected control (not recorded which).

In its sample, this clonotype was seen once. This chain uses TRBV6-6 with TRBJ2-3; D uncertain. This CDR3 has 15 amino acids. The V gene's germline CDR1 is MNHNY and CDR2 SVGAGI (reference sequence). With 2 bases removed from V and 0 bases from J, the gap between germline ends came to 9 bases. For the CDR3, the DNA is TGTGCCAGCAGTTACGCTAAAACCAGCACAGATACGCAGTATTTT. It codes for CASSYAKTSTDTQYF.

This clonotype occurred many times. This rearrangement joins TRBV7-9 to TRBJ2-2; D is unclear. The germline V and J ends were trimmed by 5 bases and 5 bases, with 12 bases remaining between them. Germline CDR1 reads SEHNR; CDR2 reads FQNEAQ (reference sequence). The CDR3 has 14 residues. The CDR3 loop is CASSLPDRTGELFF. In nucleotides, the CDR3 is TGTGCCAGCAGCCTCCCCGACCGAACCGGGGAGCTGTTTTTT.

The J gene is TRBJ2-1, the V gene TRBV18, with a tentative D call TRBD2 (6 bases). The CDR3 runs to 16 residues. The ends were cut back, 3 bases at V and 9 bases at J, with 21 bases in the middle. CDR1 KGHSH and CDR2 LQKENI come from the germline V gene. In DNA, the CDR3 is TGTGCCAGCTCACCTCTCGACAGAGCGGGTAGTAGTGAGCAGTTCTTC. Translated: CASSPLDRAGSSEQFF.

V is TRBV4-2 and J is TRBJ2-1; 10 positions match TRBD2. The CDR3 covers 19 residues. Per germline, CDR1 LGHNA and CDR2 YNFKEQ. The J segment lost 2 bases and the V segment lost 0 bases, leaving 10 bases of the junction unmatched. The CDR3 loop is CASSQDRSRTSGAYNEQFF. The CDR3 nucleotides are TGTGCCAGCAGCCAAGATCGGAGTAGAACTAGCGGGGCCTACAATGAGCAGTTCTTC.